The present T cell receptor beta chain was sequenced within a study of T cell repertoires in ileal Crohn's disease. Across the whole study: About half of patients got postoperative therapy: approximately twelve thiopurines, roughly 19 anti-TNF. Whole-study findings and limits: Endoscopic recurrence occurred in every patient whose clonality exceeded 26.8%. Active smokers at surgery had more clonal expansions than non-smokers.

In regard to this clone: Its matching antigen is unknown.

Method: immunoSEQ multiplex PCR; TCRdb's copy keeps in-frame clones and lacks some. Among about 13,000 clones listed, 70% were seen once. Germline CDR1 WNHNN, CDR2 SYGVQD (reference sequence). V shed 0 bases and J 10 bases; nucleotides not matched to a gene: 8. This CDR3 is 14 amino acids long. The chain couples TRBV10-1 to TRBJ1-1, with 7 bases matching TRBD1. The origin of this receptor is an adult with Crohn's disease. Sequences were obtained from ileal tissue. The chain's CDR3 is CASSESHSTGSAFF. DNA of the CDR3: TGCGCCAGCAGTGAGTCCCACTCGACAGGGTCAGCTTTCTTT.